A single sample gave rise to the 20 T cell receptor beta chains below, sequenced in a study of T cells in Graves' hyperthyroidism and ophthalmopathy. Amplification targeted TCR beta CDR3 regions from RNA transcripts. A first-round RT-PCR of the TCR CDR3 used the HTBI primer set. Each CDR3 protein gets one entry after TCRdb re-called the multiplex PCR reads with MiXCR. The table records about 480,000 distinct CDR3 sequences, approximately 25% of them present only once. The material sequenced was blood. These receptors were taken from a woman aged 25 to 45 with Graves' ophthalmopathy.

This chain links TRBV7-3 with TRBJ1-1; tentative D call: TRBD1 (5 bases). From germline, CDR1 is SGHTA and CDR2 FQGTGA. Trimming removed 4 bases from V and 10 bases from J, with 13 bases in between. This CDR3 spans 12 amino acids. The CDR3 here is CASSYHGGVAFF. CDR3 in DNA: TGTGCCAGCAGCTACCACGGGGGGGTAGCTTTCTTT.

This clonotype showed up many times. The rearrangement joins TRBV5-1 to TRBJ2-2, with 8 bases lining up with TRBD1. The length of the CDR3 is 15 residues. Trimming at V came to 2 bases and at J to 4 bases, leaving 4 bases not matched to a gene. Germline V gene lookup returns CDR1 SGHRS and CDR2 YFSETQ. The CDR3 DNA sequence: TGCGCCAGCAGCTTTAGCCAGGGGGCCACCGGGGAGCTGTTTTTT. This gives the protein CASSFSQGATGELFF.

This clonotype was recorded at least ten times. J is TRBJ2-5 and V is TRBV28; D may be TRBD1 (5 bases). The germline V gene has CDR1 MDHEN and CDR2 SYDVKM. V shed 11 bases and J shed 2 bases, with 12 bases lying between them. The CDR3 spans 12 residues. Here the CDR3 reads CACRDSQETQYF. DNA for the CDR3: TGTGCCTGTCGTGACAGTCAAGAGACCCAGTACTTC.

The chain carries TRBV6-1 and TRBJ2-5, with D perhaps TRBD1 (6 bases). Between the trimmed V and J ends, which lost 4 bases and 2 bases, there was a span of 14 bases. This CDR3 contains 15 residues. Germline V gene data show CDR1 as MNHNS and CDR2 as SASEGT. CDR3 DNA sequence: TGTGCCAGCAGTGTTTGGCAGGGGAGTCAAGAGACCCAGTACTTC. Translated: CASSVWQGSQETQYF.

This clonotype was counted at least ten times. An end of the junction differs from the germline gene, which may be a read error. The chain has TRBV7-3 and TRBJ2-7, with a possible D match to TRBD1 (6 bases). Germline V CDR1 and CDR2: SGHTA, FQGTGA. This CDR3 region has 13 residues. The CDR3 reads CTSSLNQQGQQYF. In DNA form, the CDR3 reads TGTACCAGCAGCTTAAATCAACAGGGCCAGCAGTACTTC.

V is TRBV6-1 and J is TRBJ2-3, with D possibly TRBD1 on 5 matching bases. This CDR3 spans 12 amino acids. Trimming took 5 bases from V and 5 from J, leaving 8 bases between them. Germline CDR1 is MNHNS and CDR2 is SASEGT. CDR3 residues: CASSRQRDTQYF. The CDR3 bases are TGTGCCAGCAGTAGACAGCGAGATACGCAGTATTTT.

This clonotype was observed many times. The chain links TRBV11-2 to TRBJ1-2; D is unclear. The V end lost 3 bases, the J end lost 4 bases, and 9 bases lay between the germline ends. This CDR3 has 13 residues. Germline loops: CDR1 SGHAT, CDR2 FQNNGV. The CDR3 sequence is CASSFGGIYGYTF. In DNA, the CDR3 is TGTGCCAGCAGCTTTGGAGGGATCTATGGCTACACCTTC.

V usage is TRBV6-1 and J usage is TRBJ1-1; no reliable D call. Trimming took 7 bases from V and 1 from J, leaving 16 bases between them. CDR1 is MNHNS and CDR2 is SASEGT in the germline V gene. This CDR3 contains 15 residues. The CDR3 nucleotides read TGTGCCAGCACCTGGACCCTGGGAGGGAACACTGAAGCTTTCTTT. Amino acid sequence: CASTWTLGGNTEAFF.

This clonotype showed up many times. The J gene is TRBJ2-7, the V gene TRBV20-1; TRBD1 agrees at 9 bases. The V gene end was trimmed by 7 bases and the J gene end by 6 bases; junction bases not matched to a gene: 10. The CDR3 spans 13 residues. CDR1 and CDR2 (germline): DFQATT, SNEGSKA (reference sequence). CDR3 DNA sequence: TGCAGTGTTCCCGGGACAGGGTGGATCGAGCAGTACTTC. Translated, it gives CSVPGTGWIEQYF.

This clonotype showed up just once. This sequence joins TRBV2 and TRBJ1-2; D is perhaps TRBD1 (5 bases). CDR3 length equals 14 residues. Germline CDR1 reads SNHLY; CDR2 reads FYNNEI. Trimming removed 4 bases at V and 4 bases at J, with 13 bases between. The CDR3 region is CASSAEGRRYGYTF. CDR3 DNA: TGTGCCAGCAGTGCCGAGGGGCGTCGCTATGGCTACACCTTC.

This clonotype has more than one count but fewer than ten. J is TRBJ1-5 and V is TRBV27; the match to TRBD1 covers 10 bases. Per the germline V gene, CDR1 is MNHEY and CDR2 is SMNVEV (reference sequence). The CDR3 has 16 amino acids. With V trimmed by 6 bases and J by 0 bases, 5 bases remained unmatched. In DNA form, the CDR3 reads TGTGCCAGCAGCTCGGGACAGGGGTATAGCAATCAGCCCCAGCATTTT. Translation gives CASSSGQGYSNQPQHF.

This clonotype was detected many times. This chain links TRBV12-3 or TRBV12-4 with TRBJ2-5; 7 nucleotides align to TRBD1. V lost 6 bases to trimming and J lost 2 bases; unmatched junction nucleotides: 9. The CDR3 has 15 amino acids. DNA for the CDR3: TGTGCCAGCAGCTTACAGGGGAGTGGGCAAGAGACCCAGTACTTC. This sequence encodes CASSLQGSGQETQYF.

This clonotype has a count of ten or more. An end of the junction differs from the germline gene, which may be a read error. The V call is TRBV12-3 or TRBV12-4, the J call TRBJ2-4, with 13 bases that match TRBD2. The CDR3 consists of 22 residues. This CDR3 is CASSLMAGLGLAGALAKNIKYF. The CDR3 nucleotides are TGTGCCAGCAGTTTAATGGCCGGACTCGGACTAGCGGGGGCCCTAGCCAAAAACATTAAGTACTTC.

This clonotype was recorded at least ten times. CDR3 in DNA: TGCGCCAGCAGCCCCATACTCGCGAACACCGGGGAGCTGTTTTTT. Amino acid sequence: CASSPILANTGELFF. The rearrangement links TRBV5-1 to TRBJ2-2; unclear D gene. V lost 4 bases, J lost 0 bases, and 10 bases lay in between. The CDR3 runs to 15 residues. Germline CDR1 SGHRS, CDR2 YFSETQ.

This CDR3 reads CASQSEAKNIQYF. As DNA, the CDR3 is TGTGCCAGCCAAAGCGAAGCCAAAAACATTCAGTACTTC. The rearrangement uses TRBV2 and TRBJ2-4; D is undetermined. V dropped 8 bases and J dropped 0 bases, with 8 bases sitting between them. Germline V gives CDR1 SNHLY, CDR2 FYNNEI. This CDR3 region has 13 residues.

The chain recombines TRBV9 with TRBJ1-6; 11 positions agree with TRBD1. The V segment lost 3 bases and the J segment 7 bases; nucleotides outside the gene matches: 0. The CDR3 contains 14 residues. Germline-derived CDR1 and CDR2 are SGDLS and YYNGEE. The CDR3, as DNA: TGTGCCAGCAGCGGGGACAGGGGGAATTCACCCCTCCACTTT. Amino acid sequence: CASSGDRGNSPLHF.

This clonotype was observed a few times. One end of the junction does not line up with germline, which may come from a read error. The genes are TRBV19 and TRBJ1-5; possibly TRBD1 for D (6 bases). This CDR3 is 13 amino acids long. Per germline, CDR1 LNHDA and CDR2 SQIVND (reference sequence). The CDR3 DNA sequence: TGTGCCAGTAGCCCTACAGGGAATCAGCCCGAGCATTTT. This sequence encodes CASSPTGNQPEHF.

This clonotype was recorded only once. The chain has TRBV15 and TRBJ1-1; D is possibly TRBD1 (5 bases). The V gene lost 8 bases and the J gene lost 1 base, with 17 bases spanning the gap. Germline loops: CDR1 LNHNV, CDR2 YYDKDF (reference sequence). The CDR3 consists of 15 residues. This CDR3 reads CATGAAGARNTEAFF. CDR3 sequence (DNA): TGTGCCACCGGGGCAGCAGGAGCTCGGAACACTGAAGCTTTCTTT.

This clonotype was recorded a few times. A much bigger clone sits one base away, suggesting this may be a read error. This chain links TRBV20-1 with TRBJ2-7; D is uncertain. The CDR3 length is 12 residues. Trimming stripped 3 bases from V and 2 bases from J, with 8 bases between. Germline V gives CDR1 DFQATT, CDR2 SNEGSKA (reference sequence). The CDR3 loop reads CSASAETYEQYF. CDR3 DNA sequence: TGCAGTGCTAGCGCAGAAACCTACGAGCAGTACTTC.

This clonotype was counted many times. V usage is TRBV30 and J usage is TRBJ2-2; D unclear. The CDR3 is 14 amino acids. The germline V gene encodes CDR1 GTSNPN and CDR2 SVGIG (reference sequence). Trimming stripped 4 bases from V and 4 bases from J, with 13 bases between. The CDR3 DNA sequence: TGTGCCTGGAATATGGCTGGCTCCACCGGGGAGCTGTTTTTT. As protein: CAWNMAGSTGELFF.